Listed below are T cell receptor beta chains from one sample, sequenced in a study of blood T cells in healthy people across ages. TCRdb itself ran the 5' RACE reads through MiXCR, one entry per CDR3 protein. Of 700,000 to 950,000 distinct CDR3 sequences detected, 58% appear once; the ten largest clones hold roughly 22%. Source material: blood. These receptors originate from a man aged 30 to 45 in good health. Both conserved end residues are trimmed from each CDR3. Each record gives: J gene, V gene, CDR3 protein.

j_call: TRBJ2-1
v_call: TRBV6-2/TRBV6-3
cdr3_aa: ASSYQQGGTLPIPANEQF

j_call: TRBJ2-1
v_call: TRBV2
cdr3_aa: ASAPWGGEQF

j_call: TRBJ2-4
v_call: TRBV12-3/TRBV12-4
cdr3_aa: ASGRDLPIQY

j_call: TRBJ1-5
v_call: TRBV29-1
cdr3_aa: SAAGQDEQPQH

j_call: TRBJ2-3
v_call: TRBV7-3
cdr3_aa: ASSLGDYFTDTQY

j_call: TRBJ2-3
v_call: TRBV5-1
cdr3_aa: ASSLGRFGTDTQY

j_call: TRBJ2-3
v_call: TRBV27
cdr3_aa: ASSASGFRRDTQY

j_call: TRBJ2-3
v_call: TRBV20-1
cdr3_aa: SVTSPVAETQY

j_call: TRBJ2-7
v_call: TRBV29-1
cdr3_aa: SVEKLAGRYEQY

j_call: TRBJ2-3
v_call: TRBV20-1
cdr3_aa: SARDRLAGGYTQY

j_call: TRBJ2-5
v_call: TRBV3-1
cdr3_aa: ASSQSAGAQETQY

j_call: TRBJ2-5
v_call: TRBV29-1
cdr3_aa: SGARAETQY

j_call: TRBJ1-1
v_call: TRBV3-1
cdr3_aa: ASSQGWDRGTEAF

j_call: TRBJ1-5
v_call: TRBV25-1
cdr3_aa: ASSQGQGYQPQH

j_call: TRBJ1-5
v_call: TRBV20-1
cdr3_aa: SAGPNNQPQH

j_call: TRBJ2-1
v_call: TRBV6-5
cdr3_aa: ASSWGGTGGNEQF

j_call: TRBJ2-5
v_call: TRBV4-1
cdr3_aa: ASSQTNRGSPKETQY

j_call: TRBJ2-1
v_call: TRBV20-1
cdr3_aa: SASVVPGGNEQF

j_call: TRBJ2-7
v_call: TRBV14
cdr3_aa: ASSHSGSTTYEQY

j_call: TRBJ2-3
v_call: TRBV20-1
cdr3_aa: SAREKRGAAGTDTQY

j_call: TRBJ2-1
v_call: TRBV29-1
cdr3_aa: SVALGGEQF

j_call: TRBJ1-6
v_call: TRBV4-2
cdr3_aa: ASSQDGGPRGDSPLH

j_call: TRBJ2-1
v_call: TRBV4-3
cdr3_aa: ASSQVALGEQF

j_call: NA
v_call: TRBV29-1
cdr3_aa: SVGTSGTHEQY

j_call: TRBJ2-3
v_call: TRBV12-3/TRBV12-4
cdr3_aa: ASSLEGVREADTQY

j_call: NA
v_call: TRBV7-9
cdr3_aa: ASRQDRPPYEQY

j_call: TRBJ1-4
v_call: TRBV20-1
cdr3_aa: SARDPTEKLF

j_call: NA
v_call: TRBV7-9
cdr3_aa: ASSLRQGMEEQY

j_call: NA
v_call: TRBV12-3/TRBV12-4
cdr3_aa: ASRGTATQY

j_call: TRBJ2-7
v_call: TRBV2
cdr3_aa: ASRGLAGGEQY

j_call: TRBJ2-5
v_call: TRBV27
cdr3_aa: ASSGTVTETQY

j_call: TRBJ1-6
v_call: TRBV7-2
cdr3_aa: ASSIDRGNSPLH

j_call: TRBJ2-6
v_call: TRBV7-2
cdr3_aa: ASSSRSGANVLT

j_call: NA
v_call: TRBV7-9
cdr3_aa: ASSSQAPDRVQLREQY

j_call: TRBJ2-7
v_call: TRBV5-1
cdr3_aa: ASSAVDGAYEQY

j_call: TRBJ2-3
v_call: TRBV10-1
cdr3_aa: ASSEGGTTDTQY

j_call: TRBJ2-2
v_call: TRBV20-1
cdr3_aa: SARDTRAGYSGELF

j_call: TRBJ1-6
v_call: TRBV12-3/TRBV12-4
cdr3_aa: ASSLAGRSPLH

j_call: TRBJ2-7
v_call: TRBV6-1
cdr3_aa: ASSDPGQNYEQY

j_call: TRBJ2-5
v_call: TRBV6-2/TRBV6-3
cdr3_aa: ASRRQGGQETQY

j_call: TRBJ2-7
v_call: TRBV4-3
cdr3_aa: ASSQDSAAGGSYEQY

j_call: TRBJ2-3
v_call: TRBV4-1
cdr3_aa: ASSRTPSGSTDTQY

j_call: TRBJ1-5
v_call: TRBV6-2/TRBV6-3
cdr3_aa: ASSYSQQPQH

j_call: TRBJ1-6
v_call: TRBV27
cdr3_aa: ASSLVGGDNSPLH

j_call: TRBJ2-5
v_call: TRBV10-3
cdr3_aa: VGETQY

j_call: TRBJ2-7
v_call: TRBV4-2
cdr3_aa: ASSQVWTLTSGRLWPIQY

j_call: TRBJ1-5
v_call: TRBV28
cdr3_aa: ATGGSNQPQH

j_call: TRBJ2-7
v_call: TRBV12-3/TRBV12-4
cdr3_aa: ASRLQGSHEQY

j_call: TRBJ2-7
v_call: TRBV6-2/TRBV6-3
cdr3_aa: ATKTGTGVAYEQY